The subject of this entry is one T cell receptor beta chain. This entry belongs to a study of shared T cell receptors in the human thymus. Clones were read by immunoSEQ multiplex PCR, and TCRdb kept only the in-frame ones, dropping some. The table lists under 850,000 clones, roughly 90% of them singletons. CDR1 is SGHAT, CDR2 FQDESV, per germline (reference sequence). The V gene lost 3 bases and the J gene lost 7 bases, with 10 bases spanning the gap. The CDR3 loop spans 13 amino acids. A further study also used this sample, focusing on human thymus T cells. This second report adds: Resected material from corrective heart surgery provided the thymus tissue analysed. Gene usage for V and J segments appeared biased in thymic and blood repertoires. Unrelated individuals had highly overlapping thymic repertoires, as reported in related research.

The TCR originated in a boy in the first two years of life with a congenital heart defect. The chain combines TRBV11-1 with TRBJ2-1; D possibly corresponds to TRBD2 (6 bases). Sequencing was done on a sample of thymocytes. CDR3 nucleotide sequence: TGTGCCAGCAGCTTGTCCGGGAGAAATGAGCAGTTCTTC. Translating it yields CASSLSGRNEQFF. Supplemented by reference TRBV11-1 and TRBJ2-1, the full variable domain reads EAEVAQSPRYKITEKSQAVAFWCDPISGHATLYWYRQILGQGPELLVQFQDESVVDDSQLPKDRFSAERLKGVDSTLKIQPAELGDSAMYLCASSLSGRNEQFFGPGTRLTVL.